Sequencing of this T cell receptor (beta chain) was carried out in a study of cytomegalovirus exposure and HLA in healthy donors. Study observations and caveats: An apparent linkage of common viral pathogens to several of the most significant clusters emerged in a later analysis.

With respect to this clone: What it binds is unknown.

The PCR used 60 Vbeta and 13 Jbeta primers. Assay: immunoSEQ multiplex PCR; the TCRdb copy retains only in-frame clones and omits some. The profile shows under 200,000 clones, around 80% of them singletons. Sequencing was carried out using PBMCs. The receptor's source is a woman aged 45-60 years in good health and CMV-seropositive.

The DNA for the CDR3 is TGTGCCAGCAGTCCTAGTCGGGGGGTGGGTAGGGAGACCCAGTACTTC. This sequence encodes CASSPSRGVGRETQYF. The V and J genes are TRBV28 and TRBJ2-5; 7 bases are a match to TRBD2. The CDR3 spans 16 residues. The V gene's germline CDR1 is MDHEN and CDR2 SYDVKM. V was clipped by 5 bases and J by 5 bases; unmatched bases: 14.